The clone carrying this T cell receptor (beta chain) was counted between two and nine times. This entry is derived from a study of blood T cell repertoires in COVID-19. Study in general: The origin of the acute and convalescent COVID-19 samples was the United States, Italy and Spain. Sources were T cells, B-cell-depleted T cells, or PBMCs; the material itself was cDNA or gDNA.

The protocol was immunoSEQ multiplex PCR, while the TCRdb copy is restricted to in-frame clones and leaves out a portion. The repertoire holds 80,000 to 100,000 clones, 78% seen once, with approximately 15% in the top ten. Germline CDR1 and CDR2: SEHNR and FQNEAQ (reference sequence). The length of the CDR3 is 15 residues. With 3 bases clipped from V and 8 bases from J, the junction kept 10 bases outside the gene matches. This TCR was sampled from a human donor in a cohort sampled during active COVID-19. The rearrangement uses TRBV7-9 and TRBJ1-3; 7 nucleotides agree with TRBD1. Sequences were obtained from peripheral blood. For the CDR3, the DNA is TGTGCCAGCAGCTTCCCGACAGGGACTCGGGACACCATATATTTT. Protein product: CASSFPTGTRDTIYF.